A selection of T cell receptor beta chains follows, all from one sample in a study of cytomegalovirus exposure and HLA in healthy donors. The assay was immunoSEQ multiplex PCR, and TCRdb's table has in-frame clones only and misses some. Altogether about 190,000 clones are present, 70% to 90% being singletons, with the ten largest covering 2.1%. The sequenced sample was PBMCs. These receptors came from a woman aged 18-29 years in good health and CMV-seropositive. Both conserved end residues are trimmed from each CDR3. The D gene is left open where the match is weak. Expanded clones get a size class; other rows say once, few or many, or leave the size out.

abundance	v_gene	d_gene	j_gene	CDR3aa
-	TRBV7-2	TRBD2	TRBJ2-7	ASSLVPSSGGIIRYEQY
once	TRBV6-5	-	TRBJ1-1	ASSSYEGGSTEAF
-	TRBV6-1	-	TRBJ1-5	ASSEDTRIIAAQH
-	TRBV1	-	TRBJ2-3	TSSHGAPGDTQY
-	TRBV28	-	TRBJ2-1	ATQEGNEQF
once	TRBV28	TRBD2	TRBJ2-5	ASSWAGVMETQY
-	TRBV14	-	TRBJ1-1	ASSHRGESTEAF
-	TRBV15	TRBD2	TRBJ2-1	ATSRIRGGYNEQF
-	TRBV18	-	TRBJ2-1	ASSPTRDNEQF
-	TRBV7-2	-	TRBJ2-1	ASSQRGGNDNEQF
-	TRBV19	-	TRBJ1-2	ASSPGSFFGYT
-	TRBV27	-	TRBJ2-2	ASSYQGGNTGELF
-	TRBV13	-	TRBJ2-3	ASSRVARTDTQY
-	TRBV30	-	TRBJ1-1	AWTRTANTEAF
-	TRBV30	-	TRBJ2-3	AWSRAEADTQY
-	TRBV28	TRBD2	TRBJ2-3	ASSRPLAGRTDTQY
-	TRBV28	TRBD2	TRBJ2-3	ASSFLAGGLVDTDTQY
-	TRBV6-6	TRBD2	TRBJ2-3	ASSSLAGASTDTQY